A single sample is the source of the 27 T cell receptor beta chains below, sequenced in a study of cytomegalovirus exposure and HLA in healthy donors. The PCR was carried out with 60 Vbeta primers and 13 Jbeta primers. Sequencing was performed with immunoSEQ multiplex PCR; in TCRdb, only in-frame clones are kept and a portion is missing. The data contain about 190,000 clones, about 87% of them singletons. Input material: PBMCs. The receptors come from a woman aged 18-29 years in good health and CMV-seronegative.

V and J are TRBV18 and TRBJ2-1, with 10 positions matching TRBD1. The CDR3 is 17 amino acids. Per germline, CDR1 KGHSH and CDR2 LQKENI. The V and J ends lost 5 bases and 1 base, in that order; junction bases with no gene match: 8. CDR3 coding DNA: TGTGCCAGCTCATCCTCCGGGACAGGGGTGTCCTACAATGAGCAGTTCTTC. Translating gives CASSSSGTGVSYNEQFF.

In DNA form, the CDR3 reads TGTGCCAGCAGCCTCCAGACTAGCGGGGCAGATACGCAGTATTTT. It is translated as CASSLQTSGADTQYF. The J gene is TRBJ2-3, the V gene TRBV7-6, with 11 bases aligning to TRBD2. V lost 5 bases, J lost 4 bases, and 5 bases stayed unmatched. CDR1 and CDR2 from the germline V gene are SGHVS and FNYEAQ. The CDR3 loop spans 15 amino acids.

This rearrangement joins TRBV9 to TRBJ2-7; a possible D gene is TRBD1 (6 bases). The CDR3 extends over 14 amino acids. Germline V gene sequence: CDR1 SGDLS, CDR2 YYNGEE. V lost 3 bases and J lost 3, with 13 bases in between. The CDR3, as DNA: TGTGCCAGCAGCGCATCGGGACATTACTACGAGCAGTACTTC. This encodes CASSASGHYYEQYF.

This chain uses TRBV5-6 with TRBJ2-1; 7 bases map to TRBD2. Germline V CDR1 and CDR2: SGHDT, YYEEEE. The length of the CDR3 is 15 residues. Trimming at V came to 6 bases and at J to 4 bases, leaving 10 bases not matched to a gene. The CDR3 protein is CASTIAQRGYNEQFF. As DNA, the CDR3 is TGTGCCAGCACCATCGCTCAGCGGGGATACAATGAGCAGTTCTTC.

The chain links TRBV5-1 to TRBJ1-1, with unresolved D. V lost 0 bases to trimming and J lost 4 bases, with 10 bases between them. The CDR3 covers 14 residues. From germline, CDR1 is SGHRS and CDR2 YFSETQ. The CDR3 nucleotides are TGCGCCAGCAGCTTGGGAATGGGAGTCACTGAAGCTTTCTTT. Its protein is CASSLGMGVTEAFF.

J is TRBJ1-1 and V is TRBV9; D is unresolved. The CDR3 length is 17 residues. Between the trimmed V and J ends, which lost 4 bases and 0 bases, there was a span of 19 bases. From germline, CDR1 is SGDLS and CDR2 YYNGEE. The DNA of the CDR3 is TGTGCCAGCAGCTCCGGAGGGAGTTTCCCCCTGAACACTGAAGCTTTCTTT. Residues: CASSSGGSFPLNTEAFF.

The chain joins TRBV5-1 to TRBJ2-3, with 16 bases lining up with TRBD2. The CDR3 spans 17 residues. V lost 2 bases to trimming and J lost 9 bases; unmatched junction nucleotides: 9. Germline V CDR1 and CDR2: SGHRS, YFSETQ. DNA for the CDR3: TGCGCCAGCAGCTTACCGGGACTAGCGGGAGGGGTAGGCACGCAGTATTTT. It is translated as CASSLPGLAGGVGTQYF.

The chain links TRBV27 to TRBJ2-1, with D unclear. V was trimmed by 7 bases and J by 7 bases, leaving 14 bases between them. Germline values: CDR1 MNHEY, CDR2 SMNVEV (reference sequence). The CDR3 consists of 13 residues. The CDR3 sequence is CASISLPGNEQFF. The DNA of the CDR3 is TGTGCCAGCATTTCTCTACCCGGGAATGAGCAGTTCTTC.

The chain has TRBV19 and TRBJ2-5; no definite D call. The DNA matches TRBJ2-7 better at its end, which makes the J call doubtful. The CDR3 is 13 amino acids. CDR1 and CDR2 from the germline V gene are LNHDA and SQIVND (reference sequence). Written as DNA, the CDR3 is TGTGCCAGTAGTATAGATCGTAATAACGAGCAGTACTTC. It translates to CASSIDRNNEQYF.

This chain uses TRBV7-9 with TRBJ1-2; D unclear. Trimming cost V 6 bases and J 1 base, with 9 bases left between them. The CDR3 contains 13 residues. In germline, CDR1 is SEHNR, CDR2 FQNEAQ (reference sequence). In nucleotides, the CDR3 is TGTGCCAGCAGTCCAGGTCTTAACTATGGCTACACCTTC. Amino acid sequence: CASSPGLNYGYTF.

This clone turned up a few times. This chain joins TRBV7-9 and TRBJ1-1; D is unclear. The germline CDR1 and CDR2 sequences are SEHNR and FQNEAQ (reference sequence). The CDR3 length is 12 residues. V lost 3 bases, J lost 11 bases, and 13 bases lay in between. The CDR3, as DNA: TGTGCCAGCAGCTTCGAGTCGGGGTTTGCTTTCTTT. Translated: CASSFESGFAFF.

The gene calls are TRBV5-6 and TRBJ2-5, with 9 positions matching TRBD1. This CDR3 is built from 13 residues. Germline CDR1 and CDR2: SGHDT and YYEEEE. The J segment lost 3 bases and the V segment lost 3 bases, leaving 0 bases of the junction unmatched. As DNA, the CDR3 is TGTGCCAGCAGCTGGACAGGGGAAGAGACCCAGTACTTC. It yields the protein CASSWTGEETQYF.

The V call is TRBV4-2, the J call TRBJ2-3; 10 bases agree with TRBD2. V was pared by 4 bases and J by 0 bases, with 10 bases of the junction left unmatched. The CDR3 is made up of 18 amino acids. Germline CDR1 is LGHNA and CDR2 is YNFKEQ. CDR3 nucleotides: TGTGCCAGCAGCCCCGGACTAGCGGAGGGGACTAGCACAGATACGCAGTATTTT. Protein: CASSPGLAEGTSTDTQYF.

V usage is TRBV5-4 and J usage is TRBJ2-5; D might be TRBD2 (7 bases). Trimming stripped 4 bases from V and 1 base from J, with 17 bases between. The CDR3 is 16 residues long. The germline gives CDR1 SGHNT, CDR2 YYREEE (reference sequence). CDR3 region: CASSPAPGGPQETQYF. The DNA of the CDR3 is TGTGCCAGCAGCCCTGCTCCGGGGGGCCCCCAAGAGACCCAGTACTTC.

This chain uses TRBV5-1 with TRBJ2-1; 11 nucleotides agree with TRBD2. V gave up 3 bases and J gave up 4 bases; unmatched junction bases: 3. CDR1 SGHRS and CDR2 YFSETQ come from the germline V gene. This CDR3 is built from 15 residues. CDR3 residues: CASSSTSGGYNEQFF. CDR3 coding DNA: TGCGCCAGCAGCTCCACTAGCGGGGGATACAATGAGCAGTTCTTC.

The chain is built from TRBV1 and TRBJ2-3; the table gives TRBD2 as D, unverified against the DNA. TRBV1 is tagged as a pseudogene. The CDR3 is 18 residues long. The CDR3 sequence is CTSSQDGDSRESTDTQYF. In nucleotides, the CDR3 is TGCACCAGCAGCCAAGATGGGGACTCGAGGGAGTCGACAGATACGCAGTATTTT.

The genes are TRBV6-5 and TRBJ2-1; 9 positions match TRBD2. Germline trimming cut 4 bases from V and 12 bases from J; bases unmatched to any gene: 10. The CDR3 is 14 amino acids. Germline values: CDR1 MNHEY, CDR2 SVGAGI. CDR3 sequence reads: CASSSSGTSSRQFF. In DNA form, the CDR3 reads TGTGCCAGCAGTTCCTCCGGGACTAGCTCCCGGCAGTTCTTC.

The V and J genes are TRBV7-9 and TRBJ1-1; D is perhaps TRBD1 (6 bases). Germline lookup yields CDR1 SEHNR and CDR2 FQNEAQ (reference sequence). The V end lost 5 bases, the J end lost 1 base, and 11 bases lay between the germline ends. CDR3 length: 14 amino acids. The CDR3, as DNA: TGTGCCAGCAGCACCAGGACAGAGAACACTGAAGCTTTCTTT. Protein: CASSTRTENTEAFF. Looking up the rest from reference TRBV7-9 and TRBJ1-1 gives the full variable domain: DTGVSQNPRHKITKRGQNVTFRCDPISEHNRLYWYRQTLGQGPEFLTYFQNEAQLEKSRLLSDRFSAERPKGSFSTLEIQRTEQGDSAMYLCASSTRTENTEAFFGQGTRLTVV.

The genes are TRBV9 and TRBJ2-7; no clear D gene. There are 13 residues in the CDR3. Per germline, CDR1 SGDLS and CDR2 YYNGEE. Trimming pared 1 base from V and 4 bases from J, leaving 9 bases between. The CDR3 DNA follows: TGTGCCAGCAGCGTATCGCACTCATACGAGCAGTACTTC. Protein sequence: CASSVSHSYEQYF.

V gene TRBV5-4 combines with J gene TRBJ2-1; D is perhaps TRBD1 (6 bases). This CDR3 has 12 amino acids. Trimming left V 3 bases short and J 11 bases short, with 12 bases between. The germline CDR1 and CDR2 sequences are SGHNT and YYREEE (reference sequence). CDR3 coding DNA: TGTGCCAGCAGCTCCTGGACAGAACAGCAGTTCTTC. Protein product: CASSSWTEQQFF.

The chain carries TRBV11-3 and TRBJ2-7; weak D call: TRBD2 (5 bases). In germline, CDR1 is SGHNT, CDR2 YENEEA. Trimming took 2 bases from V and 2 from J, leaving 22 bases between them. This CDR3 has 18 amino acids. The CDR3 loop reads CASSLTPERQKKTYEQYF. The CDR3 DNA reads TGTGCCAGCAGCTTAACGCCGGAGCGGCAAAAAAAGACCTACGAGCAGTACTTC. Full variable domain (missing parts from reference TRBV11-3 and TRBJ2-7): EAGVVQSPRYKIIEKKQPVAFWCNPISGHNTLYWYLQNLGQGPELLIRYENEEAVDDSQLPKDRFSAERLKGVDSTLKIQPAELGDSAVYLCASSLTPERQKKTYEQYFGPGTRLTVT.

The J gene is TRBJ2-1, the V gene TRBV6-5, with 9 bases lining up with TRBD1. Germline loops: CDR1 MNHEY, CDR2 SVGAGI. Germline trimming cut 6 bases from V and 3 bases from J; bases unmatched to any gene: 6. This CDR3 spans 15 amino acids. The CDR3 DNA is TGTGCCAGCAGACCCGACAGGGGGGACTACAATGAGCAGTTCTTC. Protein product: CASRPDRGDYNEQFF.

This chain uses TRBV2 with TRBJ1-2; TRBD1 is a possible D gene (5 bases). The V gene's germline CDR1 is SNHLY and CDR2 FYNNEI. Trimming took off 1 base at V and 4 bases at J, with 10 bases between the two ends. This CDR3 is 14 amino acids long. CDR3 loop: CASSEVGGSYGYTF. As DNA, the CDR3 is TGTGCCAGCAGTGAAGTGGGGGGGAGCTATGGCTACACCTTC. Full variable domain (outside the CDR3, taken from reference TRBV2 and TRBJ1-2): EPEVTQTPSHQVTQMGQEVILRCVPISNHLYFYWYRQILGQKVEFLVSFYNNEISEKSEIFDDQFSVERPDGSNFTLKIRSTKLEDSAMYFCASSEVGGSYGYTFGSGTRLTVV.

The chain carries TRBV11-3 and TRBJ2-2; D call uncertain. The CDR3 totals 15 residues. CDR1 and CDR2 (germline): SGHNT, YENEEA. The ends were cut back, 1 base at V and 0 bases at J, with 6 bases in the middle. The CDR3 sequence: CASSLGSANTGELFF. The CDR3 DNA reads as TGTGCCAGCAGCTTAGGTTCCGCGAACACCGGGGAGCTGTTTTTT.

This chain joins TRBV5-5 and TRBJ2-2, with 11 bases matching TRBD2. CDR3 length equals 18 residues. V was clipped by 1 base and J by 4 bases; unmatched bases: 9. Per the germline V gene, CDR1 is SGHKS and CDR2 is YYEKEE (reference sequence). The CDR3 bases are TGTGCCAGCAGCTTGATGGCTAGCGGGAGGCTCGCCACCGGGGAGCTGTTTTTT. Its translation: CASSLMASGRLATGELFF. Together with reference TRBV5-5 and TRBJ2-2, the CDR3 gives the full variable domain: DAGVTQSPTHLIKTRGQQVTLRCSPISGHKSVSWYQQVLGQGPQFIFQYYEKEERGRGNFPDRFSARQFPNYSSELNVNALLLGDSALYLCASSLMASGRLATGELFFGEGSRLTVL.

V is TRBV30 and J is TRBJ1-6, with unresolved D. The CDR3 has 14 residues. V lost 4 bases and J lost 8, with 15 bases in between. CDR1 is GTSNPN, CDR2 SVGIG, per germline (reference sequence). In DNA form, the CDR3 reads TGTGCCTGGAACTTGCTGAGGCCCGATTCACCCCTCCACTTT. It is translated as CAWNLLRPDSPLHF. The full variable domain, its missing parts supplied by reference TRBV30 and TRBJ1-6, is SQTIHQWPATLVQPVGSPLSLECTVEGTSNPNLYWYRQAAGRGLQLLFYSVGIGQISSEVPQNLSASRPQDRQFILSSKKLLLSDSGFYLCAWNLLRPDSPLHFGNGTRLTVT.

V and J are TRBV6-1 and TRBJ1-2; D might be TRBD1 (5 bases). The CDR3 runs to 14 residues. The germline V gene encodes CDR1 MNHNS and CDR2 SASEGT. The V end lost 2 bases, the J end lost 6 bases, and 13 bases lay between the germline ends. This CDR3 reads CASSERAGLHGYTF. The CDR3 nucleotides are TGTGCCAGCAGTGAAAGGGCAGGGCTGCATGGCTACACCTTC.